Listed below are T cell receptor beta chains from one sample, sequenced in a study of T cells after yellow fever vaccination. TCRdb re-derived calls from the 5' RACE reads in MiXCR, one entry per CDR3 protein. The table shows nearly 350,000 distinct CDR3 sequences, with around 8.1% occurring only once. The sample here was PBMCs, taken 35 to 50 days after the first yellow fever vaccination. The receptor source for this set is a man aged 18 to 29 who received the YFV17D yellow fever vaccine. CDR3s include the opening cysteine and the closing phenylalanine or tryptophan. A D gene is named only where the DNA matches it firmly. A clone size is listed for some rows: how often the clone was seen (once, few, many), or a class if it is expanded.

clone size,J gene,D gene,V gene,CDR3 protein,CDR3 DNA
few,TRBJ2-7,TRBD1,TRBV10-3,CALGQGYEQYF,TGTGCCTTGGGACAGGGCTACGAGCAGTACTTC
few,TRBJ2-4,.,TRBV7-2,CASSLAWGPQNIQYF,TGTGCCAGCAGCTTAGCTTGGGGGCCTCAAAACATTCAGTACTTC
.,TRBJ1-4,.,TRBV7-2,CASSLGGRGGTNEKLFF,TGTGCCAGCAGCTTAGGGGGCAGGGGAGGAACTAATGAAAAACTGTTTTTT
many,TRBJ1-6,TRBD1,TRBV28,CASSQRTGFNSPLHF,TGTGCCAGCAGCCAGCGGACAGGATTTAATTCACCCCTCCACTTT
many,TRBJ2-2,.,TRBV27,CASREAGELFF,TGTGCCAGCAGGGAAGCCGGGGAGCTGTTTTTT
few,TRBJ1-4,.,TRBV4-3,CASSQVWMRADNEKLFF,TGCGCCAGCAGCCAAGTGTGGATGAGGGCAGATAATGAAAAACTGTTTTTT
few,TRBJ2-7,TRBD1,TRBV5-1,CASSPRQGQDYEQYF,TGCGCCAGCAGCCCGCGACAGGGGCAAGACTACGAGCAGTACTTC
.,TRBJ1-2,TRBD1,TRBV30,CAWHRGNGYTF,TGTGCCTGGCACAGGGGGAATGGCTACACCTTC
.,TRBJ2-7,.,TRBV10-3,CAISESTGFLSYEQYF,TGTGCCATCAGTGAGTCGACCGGTTTTCTTTCCTACGAGCAGTACTTC
.,TRBJ2-4,.,TRBV7-3,CASSSGGIQYF,TGTGCCAGCAGCTCCGGCGGGATTCAGTACTTC
few,TRBJ2-3,TRBD2,TRBV16,CASSQGGGHRTDTQYF,TGTGCCAGCAGCCAAGGCGGGGGGCACCGCACAGATACGCAGTATTTT
few,TRBJ2-1,.,TRBV4-2,CASSQVTGLREQFF,TGTGCCAGCAGCCAAGTGACGGGCCTCAGAGAGCAGTTCTTC
.,TRBJ1-5,.,TRBV7-8,CASSTTDSNQPQHF,TGTGCCAGCAGCACCACCGATAGCAATCAGCCCCAGCATTTT
.,TRBJ2-1,TRBD2,TRBV19,CARGEGGVTYNEQFF,TGTGCCAGGGGGGAGGGCGGGGTCACCTACAATGAGCAGTTCTTC
.,TRBJ2-6,.,TRBV6-1,CASRIRRSGANVLTF,TGTGCCAGCCGAATACGACGCTCTGGGGCCAACGTCCTGACTTTC
few,TRBJ2-7,.,TRBV2,CASSVEKSSYEQYF,TGTGCCAGCAGTGTAGAAAAGAGCTCCTACGAGCAGTACTTC
.,TRBJ2-3,TRBD2,TRBV20-1,CRASNGGADTQYF,TGCAGGGCTTCGAACGGGGGGGCAGATACGCAGTATTTT